The 5 T cell receptor beta chains listed next were all sequenced from one sample in a study of regulatory T cells in long-lasting Graves disease. Construction of TCR beta libraries relied on iRepertoire HTBI primers and on Arm-PCR targeting CDR3 regions. TCRdb recomputed calls from the multiplex PCR reads with MiXCR, one row per CDR3 protein. The sample records approximately 440,000 distinct CDR3 sequences, under 20% being singletons. Time point in this sample: newly diagnosed GD, antithyroid drugs for less than 3 months. With RNA extracted from PBMCs as input, the TCR library was made. The same data also went into a second study, on T cells in Graves' hyperthyroidism and ophthalmopathy.

Sequenced here: peripheral blood mononuclear cells (PBMCs), sampled at new diagnosis, from a patient treated with antithyroid drugs. The receptors come from a man aged 35 to 55 with Graves disease.

This clonotype was seen a handful of times. V gene TRBV4-2 combines with J gene TRBJ2-3; 13 positions match TRBD2. The V gene end was trimmed by 5 bases and the J gene end by 2 bases; junction bases not matched to a gene: 16. Germline values: CDR1 LGHNA, CDR2 YNFKEQ. The CDR3 runs to 20 residues. CDR3 region: CASSTRKTSGRALDTDTQYF. CDR3 nucleotides: TGTGCCAGCAGCACACGAAAAACTAGCGGGAGGGCCCTTGACACAGATACGCAGTATTTT.

This clonotype was picked up many times. This rearrangement joins TRBV28 to TRBJ2-7; weak D call: TRBD1 (6 bases). The germline CDR1 and CDR2 sequences are MDHEN and SYDVKM. V was pared by 6 bases and J by 6 bases, with 15 bases between. The CDR3 is made up of 13 amino acids. The CDR3, as DNA: TGTGCCAGCAGCCTACCCCACAGGGCCGAGCAGTACTTC. It translates to CASSLPHRAEQYF.

Ten or more counts support this clonotype. The chain is built from TRBV7-2 and TRBJ2-1, with 7 bases fitting TRBD2. The CDR3 has 14 amino acids. J was trimmed by 1 base and V by 5 bases; bases with no gene match: 2. Germline V gives CDR1 SGHTA, CDR2 FQGNSA. The DNA for the CDR3 is TGTGCCAGCAGCCGGGAGGCTTCCTACAATGAGCAGTTCTTC. It specifies CASSREASYNEQFF.

This clonotype was seen ten or more times. The CDR3 DNA reads as TGCGCCAGCAAAGTTAGGACTAGCGCTAACAATGAGCAGTTCTTC. Translating gives CASKVRTSANNEQFF. J is TRBJ2-1 and V is TRBV5-1; 9 bases are shared with TRBD2. CDR1 is SGHRS, CDR2 YFSETQ, per germline. V shed 6 bases, J shed 5 bases, and the junction held 9 bases outside the gene matches. This CDR3 comprises 15 residues.

At least ten counts were recorded for this clonotype. V gene TRBV7-8 combines with J gene TRBJ2-5; the D gene is possibly TRBD2 (5 bases). V shed 5 bases and J shed 5 bases, with 21 bases lying between them. The germline CDR1 and CDR2 sequences are SGHVS and FQNEAQ. The CDR3 loop spans 16 amino acids. Here the CDR3 reads CASSLAGSGPRETQYF. CDR3 nucleotide sequence: TGTGCCAGCAGCCTGGCCGGAAGCGGCCCGAGGGAGACCCAGTACTTC.